The clone carrying this TCR beta chain appeared many times. Its antigen is undetermined. V shed 3 bases, J shed 4 bases, and the junction held 15 bases outside the gene matches. The CDR3 runs 19 residues. Germline V gene data show CDR1 as SGDLS and CDR2 as YYNGEE. These data belong to a study of T-cell memory formation after mild COVID-19. Across the study: TCR clusters largely stayed donor specific. Study-wide points: That cross-reactive memory joined was suggested by some responding clones appearing in pre-infection memory.

Via MiXCR, TCRdb re-called the 5' RACE reads, giving one row per CDR3 protein. The sample records some 200,000 distinct CDR3 sequences, more than 8% being singletons. Sequencing input: PBMCs or a T cell subset sorted from them (not recorded which). This sequence joins TRBV9 and TRBJ2-3; 12 bases fit TRBD1. This TCR came from a man aged 18-30 years who had mild COVID-19 (a few samples of this study predate the infection). Cell type and time point are not known. CDR3 protein: CASSASRWGGQGAADTQYF. The CDR3 coding sequence is TGTGCCAGCAGCGCCTCACGCTGGGGGGGACAGGGGGCCGCAGATACGCAGTATTTT.